The present TCR beta chain was sequenced within a study of shared clonotypes between healthy human individuals. Study overall: Two women and a few men aged 18 to 49 served as donors.

Genomic DNA (from each subset) was split evenly across several immunoSEQ plates. Original methodology: With immunoSEQ giving junction-only sequences and no quality scores, filtering differed. Method: immunoSEQ multiplex PCR; TCRdb's copy keeps in-frame clones and lacks some. D and trimming were read from the DNA, whereas the V and J calls and clone size are those reported in that table. The sample yields just over 2,000,000 clones, 85% to 95% seen once. The CDR3 covers 14 residues. Germline lookup yields CDR1 SGHVS and CDR2 FQNEAQ. V was clipped by 5 bases and J by 5 bases, with 13 bases between them. Into CD45RA+ naive and CD45RA-negative memory subsets, the CD4+ cells were split.

The sequenced material came from naive CD4+ T cells sorted from blood. As for subset: CD45RA+ positively selected. The clonotype originates from a man aged 18 to 29 in good health. The chain has TRBV7-8 and TRBJ2-4; D unclear. The CDR3 spells CASSPSEVENIQYF. The CDR3 nucleotides read TGTGCCAGCAGCCCCAGTGAGGTAGAAAACATTCAGTACTTC.